The following is a T cell receptor beta chain sequence with its context. The data are from a study of T cells in localized non-small cell lung cancer. Sequencing was performed with immunoSEQ multiplex PCR; in TCRdb, only in-frame clones are kept and a portion is missing. The data contain about 40,000 clones, around 86% of them seen just once; the ten biggest clones take up approximately 3.5%. Germline V gives CDR1 LNHDA, CDR2 SQIVND (reference sequence). This CDR3 comprises 17 residues. V was shortened by 4 bases and J by 3 bases, with 16 bases between the two germline ends. This TCR was sampled from a man aged 18 to 49 with stage I lung adenocarcinoma. The rearrangement uses TRBV19 and TRBJ1-6; D possibly corresponds to TRBD1 (5 bases). Sample: peripheral blood, taken before any cancer treatment. The CDR3 loop is CASSTFPGRSYNSPLHF. As DNA, the CDR3 is TGTGCCAGTAGTACTTTTCCGGGACGGAGCTATAATTCACCCCTCCACTTT.